This TCR beta chain came from a study of spatial heterogeneity in lung cancer. TCRdb independently ran MiXCR on the 5' RACE reads; one entry per CDR3 protein. The data contain a few thousand distinct CDR3 sequences, around 7.9% of them singletons. This clonotype showed up many times. No antigen is known for it. Time point noted: sample taken at primary tumor resection. The trim removed 2 bases at V and 4 bases at J, leaving 0 bases unmatched. Germline lookup yields CDR1 LNHDA and CDR2 SQIVND (reference sequence). CDR3 length: 14 amino acids. Study-wide points: Counts that tracked tumor mutation counts were those of expanded intratumoral alpha and beta TCRs.

This chain joins TRBV19 and TRBJ2-2, with 8 nucleotides matching TRBD1. This receptor was taken from a male donor with early-stage non-small cell lung cancer. Sequenced here: lung tumor tissue, sampled at surgery. The CDR3 region is CASSIQGATGELFF. For the CDR3, the DNA is TGTGCCAGTAGTATACAGGGGGCCACCGGGGAGCTGTTTTTT.